This T cell receptor (beta chain) emerged from a study of blood T cell repertoires in COVID-19. Libraries were prepared by immunoSEQ multiplex PCR; TCRdb keeps only in-frame clonotypes and omits some of them. The sample has more than 110,000 clones; about 86% are singletons. Trimming pared 1 base from V and 0 bases from J, leaving 4 bases between. Per germline, CDR1 LGHNA and CDR2 YSLEER. The CDR3 is 15 residues long. This clone came up once. Sequencing was performed on peripheral blood. V and J are TRBV4-3 and TRBJ1-6, with D hard to call. The sequence was collected from a woman aged 40 to 50 with acute or convalescent COVID-19. The CDR3 DNA is TGCGCCAGCAGCCAAGGGAGCTCCTATAATTCACCCCTCCACTTT. Its translation: CASSQGSSYNSPLHF.